A single sample is the source of the 4 T cell receptor beta chains below, sequenced in a study of cytomegalovirus exposure and HLA in healthy donors. PCR involved 60 Vbeta and 13 Jbeta primers. Only in-frame clones appear in the TCRdb table, and some are missing; sequencing was by immunoSEQ multiplex PCR. The table has roughly 140,000 clones, 65% to 80% seen once. The source material was PBMCs. These receptors were taken from a woman in her twenties or thirties in good health and CMV-seronegative.

This chain uses TRBV5-5 with TRBJ1-2; possibly TRBD1 for D (6 bases). The V gene lost 3 bases and the J gene lost 5 bases, with 14 bases spanning the gap. Germline V gives CDR1 SGHKS, CDR2 YYEKEE (reference sequence). This CDR3 region has 14 residues. This CDR3 reads CASSYRAGTYGYTF. The CDR3 DNA is TGTGCCAGCAGCTACCGAGCAGGGACATATGGCTACACCTTC.

This chain links TRBV4-1 with TRBJ2-6, with D perhaps matching TRBD2 (5 bases). V lost 4 bases and J lost 4, with 14 bases in between. CDR1 and CDR2 (germline): MGHRA, YSYEKL. CDR3 length: 16 amino acids. The CDR3 nucleotides are TGCGCCAGCAGCCCCCCCGGGGTCTCAGGGGCCAACGTCCTGACTTTC. Encoded protein: CASSPPGVSGANVLTF.

This clone was counted between two and nine times. The rearrangement links TRBV2 to TRBJ2-5; D ambiguous. Trimming pared 6 bases from V and 2 bases from J, leaving 19 bases between. The V gene's germline CDR1 is SNHLY and CDR2 FYNNEI. The CDR3 is 16 amino acids. CDR3: CASSPSTGGGQETQYF. The CDR3 DNA reads as TGTGCCAGCAGCCCCTCAACGGGTGGCGGACAAGAGACCCAGTACTTC. The full variable domain, rest sourced from reference TRBV2 and TRBJ2-5, is EPEVTQTPSHQVTQMGQEVILRCVPISNHLYFYWYRQILGQKVEFLVSFYNNEISEKSEIFDDQFSVERPDGSNFTLKIRSTKLEDSAMYFCASSPSTGGGQETQYFGPGTRLLVL.

The rearrangement uses TRBV7-2 and TRBJ2-2, with unresolved D. Trimming removed 1 base at V and 2 bases at J, with 8 bases between. Germline V gives CDR1 SGHTA, CDR2 FQGNSA. The CDR3 has 15 amino acids. CDR3 sequence (DNA): TGTGCCAGCAGCTTAGACCTCACTAACACCGGGGAGCTGTTTTTT. Amino acids: CASSLDLTNTGELFF.